This TCR beta chain was retrieved from a study of CD8+CD57+ T cells in acquired aplastic anemia. Study in general: Average DNA yield from sorted CD4+ and CD8+ cells was about 3 ug.

Patients chosen for sequencing had CD8+CD57+ cells that had expanded, as shown by flow cytometry. Each of the patients presented with severe acquired aplastic anemia. Study findings and constraints: Patients and controls shared nearly 30 CD8+ CDR3 sequences, highly expressed in patients.

Template material for TCR beta VDJ and CDR3 profiling consisted of genomic DNA. TCRdb redid the calling of the reads with MiXCR, one entry per CDR3 protein. The sample holds about 150,000 distinct CDR3 sequences, less than 50% seen once. Per germline, CDR1 SQVTM and CDR2 ANQGSEA. The CDR3 totals 13 residues. Trimming left V 6 bases short and J 1 base short, with 12 bases between. About this clonotype itself: Its antigen is as yet unknown.

The chain joins TRBV29-1 to TRBJ1-1; the D is unclear. The sequence derives from a human donor with aplastic anemia. Input material: sorted CD4+, CD8+, or CD8+CD57+ T cells (not recorded which) from PBMCs. The CDR3 DNA is TGCAGCGTCGAAAGCTGGGGGAACACTGAAGCTTTCTTT. The encoded protein is CSVESWGNTEAFF.